This TCR beta chain is drawn from a study of blood T cells in healthy people across ages. General observations from the study: Diversity figures derived from one million T cells were judged to underestimate the true value. Across the age range, TCR beta diversity per million T cells fell in a roughly linear way.

No fewer than 6.5 million PBMCs went into each sample. Germline V gene sequence: CDR1 SGHTA, CDR2 FQGTGA. The ends lost 3 bases at V and 6 bases at J; junction bases unmatched: 5. There are 14 residues in the CDR3. Details on this clonotype: The antigen is undetermined.

A J-beta primer mix and a sample-barcoded 5' primer were used in a second PCR of about 7 to 12 cycles. Each cDNA was tagged by a template-switch adaptor containing 12 random nucleotides. Using its own MiXCR run on the 5' RACE reads, TCRdb lists one record per CDR3 protein. The table has approximately 800,000 distinct CDR3 sequences, more than 55% seen once. This clonotype was obtained from a man aged 40-49 years in good health. The sequenced sample consisted of blood. The chain has TRBV7-3 and TRBJ1-2; 9 bases map to TRBD1. The chain's CDR3 is CASSFVQGADGYTF. CDR3 bases: TGTGCCAGCAGCTTCGTACAGGGGGCGGATGGCTACACCTTC.